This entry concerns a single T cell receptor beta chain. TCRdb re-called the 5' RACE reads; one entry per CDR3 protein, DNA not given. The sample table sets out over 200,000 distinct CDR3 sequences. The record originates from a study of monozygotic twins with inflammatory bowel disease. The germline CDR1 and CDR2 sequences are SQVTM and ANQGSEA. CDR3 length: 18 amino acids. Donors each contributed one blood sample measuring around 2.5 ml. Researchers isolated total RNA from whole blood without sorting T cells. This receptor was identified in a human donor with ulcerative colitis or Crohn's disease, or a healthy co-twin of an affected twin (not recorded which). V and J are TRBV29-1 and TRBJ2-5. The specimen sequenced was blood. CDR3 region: CSVEETPWTESYQETQYF.